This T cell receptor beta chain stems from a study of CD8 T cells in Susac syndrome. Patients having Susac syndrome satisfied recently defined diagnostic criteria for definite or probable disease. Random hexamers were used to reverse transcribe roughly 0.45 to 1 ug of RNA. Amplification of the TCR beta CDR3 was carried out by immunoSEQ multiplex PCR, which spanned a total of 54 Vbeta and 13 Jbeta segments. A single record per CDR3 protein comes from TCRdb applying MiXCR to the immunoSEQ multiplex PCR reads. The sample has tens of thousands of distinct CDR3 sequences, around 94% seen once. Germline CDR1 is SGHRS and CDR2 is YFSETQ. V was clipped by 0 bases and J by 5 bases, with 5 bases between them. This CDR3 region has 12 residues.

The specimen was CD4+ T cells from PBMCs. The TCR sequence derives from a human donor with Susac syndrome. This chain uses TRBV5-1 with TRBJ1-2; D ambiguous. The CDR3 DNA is TGCGCCAGCAGCTTGGGGAGGTATGGCTACACCTTC. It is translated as CASSLGRYGYTF.